Listed here are 22 T cell receptor beta chains from one sample, sequenced in a study of cytomegalovirus exposure and HLA in healthy donors. The PCR employed 60 Vbeta primers together with 13 Jbeta primers. The data were produced by immunoSEQ multiplex PCR, yet TCRdb's version contains in-frame clones alone and is incomplete. The sample contains 160,000 or so clones, 80% of which appear only once. The sample comprised PBMCs. The receptor set was obtained from a male donor in good health and CMV-seropositive.

This clone appeared a few times. The gene calls are TRBV7-9 and TRBJ1-1, with a weak D call TRBD1 (5 bases). The CDR3 is 17 amino acids. Between the trimmed V and J ends, which lost 5 bases and 7 bases, there was a span of 26 bases. Germline CDR1 is SEHNR and CDR2 is FQNEAQ (reference sequence). CDR3: CASSVRDFGRGSSEAFF. The DNA of the CDR3 is TGTGCCAGCAGCGTTCGGGACTTCGGGCGCGGTTCGAGTGAAGCTTTCTTT.

J is TRBJ2-7 and V is TRBV27, with D hard to call. The CDR3 is 14 residues long. The germline V gene has CDR1 MNHEY and CDR2 SMNVEV (reference sequence). V shed 2 bases and J shed 3 bases, with 11 bases lying between them. The CDR3 nucleotides are TGTGCCAGCAGTTTAATGGTCGGAGACTACGAGCAGTACTTC. Translating it yields CASSLMVGDYEQYF.

The V and J genes are TRBV2 and TRBJ2-7; TRBD1 is a possible D gene (5 bases). Germline CDR1 SNHLY, CDR2 FYNNEI. The V and J ends lost 7 bases and 2 bases respectively, with 12 bases between them. The CDR3 runs to 13 residues. The CDR3 nucleotides read TGTGCCAGCATTCCACAGGCTACCTACGAGCAGTACTTC. It specifies CASIPQATYEQYF.

This clone was counted between two and nine times. The junction does not match germline at one end; this may be a read error. V is TRBV7-9 and J is TRBJ2-5; tentative D call: TRBD2 (7 bases). The CDR3 is made up of 14 amino acids. Germline-derived CDR1 and CDR2 are SEHNR and FQNEAQ (reference sequence). The DNA for the CDR3 is TGTTCCAGCAAGGAAGGGGGACTACAAGAGACCCAGTACTTC. Translated: CSSKEGGLQETQYF. Full variable domain (outside the CDR3, taken from reference TRBV7-9 and TRBJ2-5): DTGVSQNPRHKITKRGQNVTFRCDPISEHNRLYWYRQTLGQGPEFLTYFQNEAQLEKSRLLSDRFSAERPKGSFSTLEIQRTEQGDSAMYLCSSKEGGLQETQYFGPGTRLLVL.

This clone was counted once. The rearrangement links TRBV7-9 to TRBJ2-3; D remains unclear. Germline CDR1 is SEHNR and CDR2 is FQNEAQ (reference sequence). The V and J ends lost 7 bases and 5 bases respectively, with 16 bases between them. CDR3 length: 14 residues. As DNA, the CDR3 is TGTGCCAGCAACCGCCCCCCCCCGGTAGATACGCAGTATTTT. This encodes CASNRPPPVDTQYF. Looking up the rest from reference TRBV7-9 and TRBJ2-3 gives the full variable domain: DTGVSQNPRHKITKRGQNVTFRCDPISEHNRLYWYRQTLGQGPEFLTYFQNEAQLEKSRLLSDRFSAERPKGSFSTLEIQRTEQGDSAMYLCASNRPPPVDTQYFGPGTRLTVL.

The V call is TRBV15, the J call TRBJ2-6; 9 nucleotides line up with TRBD1. CDR3 length: 17 residues. Germline-derived CDR1 and CDR2 are LNHNV and YYDKDF (reference sequence). V shed 5 bases and J 4 bases; nucleotides not matched to a gene: 9. CDR3 sequence (DNA): TGTGCCACCAGCCCACGGACAGGGGCGACCGGGGCCAACGTCCTGACTTTC. Its translation: CATSPRTGATGANVLTF. The full variable domain, in which reference TRBV15 and TRBJ2-6 provide the parts outside the CDR3, is DAMVIQNPRYQVTQFGKPVTLSCSQTLNHNVMYWYQQKSSQAPKLLFHYYDKDFNNEADTPDNFQSRRPNTSFCFLDIRSPGLGDTAMYLCATSPRTGATGANVLTFGAGSRLTVL.

CDR3 DNA sequence: TGTGCCACCAGCAGAGACAACCGCAGGATGAACACTGAAGCTTTCTTT. Protein: CATSRDNRRMNTEAFF. The V call is TRBV15, the J call TRBJ1-1; no reliable D call. CDR1 and CDR2 from the germline V gene are LNHNV and YYDKDF (reference sequence). Between the trimmed V and J ends, which lost 0 bases and 0 bases, there was a span of 11 bases. The CDR3 runs to 16 residues.

The chain joins TRBV27 to TRBJ2-7; a possible D gene is TRBD2 (5 bases). Per germline, CDR1 MNHEY and CDR2 SMNVEV (reference sequence). With 3 bases removed from V and 2 bases from J, the gap between germline ends came to 20 bases. The CDR3 contains 17 residues. This CDR3 is CASSFGQVSGQTYEQYF. The CDR3 nucleotides are TGTGCCAGCAGTTTCGGCCAGGTGAGCGGCCAAACCTACGAGCAGTACTTC.

This clone is a singleton in its sample. V gene TRBV18 combines with J gene TRBJ1-1; a possible D gene is TRBD1 (5 bases). Trimming stripped 4 bases from V and 0 bases from J, with 15 bases between. CDR1 is KGHSH, CDR2 LQKENI, per germline. The CDR3 consists of 16 residues. The DNA of the CDR3 is TGTGCCAGCTCACAAGGCGGGGCGAATTTGAACACTGAAGCTTTCTTT. Translation gives CASSQGGANLNTEAFF.

The V and J genes are TRBV5-1 and TRBJ2-7; 10 positions match TRBD1. Germline trimming cut 5 bases from V and 5 bases from J; bases unmatched to any gene: 13. This CDR3 contains 16 residues. The germline gives CDR1 SGHRS, CDR2 YFSETQ. The CDR3 loop reads CASSLAGQGIPHEQYF. The CDR3, as DNA: TGCGCCAGCAGTCTCGCGGGACAGGGGATCCCCCACGAGCAGTACTTC.

V is TRBV9 and J is TRBJ1-5, with TRBD1 identical over 10 bases. This CDR3 has 16 amino acids. Germline V lookup: CDR1 SGDLS, CDR2 YYNGEE. V dropped 3 bases and J dropped 0; count of bases not matched to a gene: 3. CDR3 in DNA: TGTGCCAGCAGCGGGGGGACAGGGGTTAGCAATCAGCCCCAGCATTTT. Its protein product is CASSGGTGVSNQPQHF.

V usage is TRBV2 and J usage is TRBJ2-5, with 9 bases aligning to TRBD1. CDR3 length: 13 residues. Trimming removed 11 bases from V and 5 bases from J; junction bases left unmatched: 9. Germline V gene lookup returns CDR1 SNHLY and CDR2 FYNNEI. CDR3 DNA sequence: TGTGCCGGACGGGACAGGGATTACGAGACCCAGTACTTC. Amino acids: CAGRDRDYETQYF.

The rearrangement joins TRBV9 to TRBJ1-1; weak D call: TRBD1 (5 bases). The germline CDR1 and CDR2 sequences are SGDLS and YYNGEE. The CDR3 sequence is 14 residues long. The ends were cut back, 1 base at V and 6 bases at J, with 13 bases in the middle. The CDR3 nucleotides are TGTGCCAGCAGCGTACTAGACAGCGGGGCTGAAGCTTTCTTT. Protein: CASSVLDSGAEAFF.

The chain employs TRBV6-1 and TRBJ1-1; D gene unclear. The germline gives CDR1 MNHNS, CDR2 SASEGT. The length of the CDR3 is 15 residues. V dropped 7 bases and J dropped 0 bases, with 15 bases sitting between them. In DNA, the CDR3 is TGTGCCAGCACGCTGGTAGCTCGCTTGAACACTGAAGCTTTCTTT. It specifies CASTLVARLNTEAFF.

The gene calls are TRBV19 and TRBJ2-7; the D gene is possibly TRBD2 (5 bases). This CDR3 comprises 14 residues. The V gene lost 3 bases and the J gene lost 13 bases, with 22 bases spanning the gap. CDR1 is LNHDA and CDR2 is SQIVND in the germline V gene (reference sequence). The CDR3 DNA reads TGTGCCAGTAGTATTCGGGGTCCCCAGCCGTCCCTCTACTTC. It encodes CASSIRGPQPSLYF.

The chain has TRBV28 and TRBJ1-1; the D is unclear. CDR1 is MDHEN, CDR2 SYDVKM, per germline. The CDR3 loop spans 11 amino acids. V lost 7 bases and J lost 9, with 12 bases in between. The CDR3 DNA is TGTGCCAGCATCCTCGAGGGTAAAGCTTTCTTT. As protein: CASILEGKAFF.

About this clone: Other DNA sequences from this sample encode an identical CDR3 as well. The V call is TRBV15, the J call TRBJ2-7, with TRBD1 as a possible D gene (5 bases). Trimming pared 3 bases from V and 7 bases from J, leaving 13 bases between. Germline V gene sequence: CDR1 LNHNV, CDR2 YYDKDF (reference sequence). This CDR3 region has 13 residues. The CDR3 DNA sequence: TGTGCCACCAGCAGGGTAGACAGTTATGAGCAGTACTTC. This gives the protein CATSRVDSYEQYF. Full variable domain (missing parts from reference TRBV15 and TRBJ2-7): DAMVIQNPRYQVTQFGKPVTLSCSQTLNHNVMYWYQQKSSQAPKLLFHYYDKDFNNEADTPDNFQSRRPNTSFCFLDIRSPGLGDTAMYLCATSRVDSYEQYFGPGTRLTVT.

The chain links TRBV6-1 to TRBJ2-2, with 7 bases lining up with TRBD2. The CDR3 loop spans 14 amino acids. CDR1 and CDR2 from the germline V gene are MNHNS and SASEGT. V lost 4 bases, J lost 7 bases, and 6 bases stayed unmatched. The CDR3 nucleotides read TGTGCCAGCAGTGGAGGGACTAATGGCGGGGAGCTGTTTTTT. This translates into CASSGGTNGGELFF.

The chain links TRBV4-3 to TRBJ1-5; D is uncertain. In germline, CDR1 is LGHNA, CDR2 YSLEER. The germline V and J ends were trimmed by 0 bases and 2 bases, with 8 bases remaining between them. The CDR3 length is 15 residues. The CDR3 reads CASSQDNRGNQPQHF. The CDR3 DNA is TGCGCCAGCAGCCAAGATAACCGGGGCAATCAGCCCCAGCATTTT.

The V and J genes are TRBV13 and TRBJ1-2, with 7 bases lining up with TRBD1. The ends lost 0 bases at V and 8 bases at J; junction bases unmatched: 6. The CDR3 consists of 14 residues. CDR1 is PRHDT and CDR2 is FYEKMQ in the germline V gene (reference sequence). The CDR3 DNA follows: TGTGCCAGCAGCTTAGGGACAGGGAACTGGGGCTACACCTTC. Amino acid sequence: CASSLGTGNWGYTF. Supplemented by reference TRBV13 and TRBJ1-2, the full variable domain reads AAGVIQSPRHLIKEKRETATLKCYPIPRHDTVYWYQQGPGQDPQFLISFYEKMQSDKGSIPDRFSAQQFSDYHSELNMSSLELGDSALYFCASSLGTGNWGYTFGSGTRLTVV.

The chain links TRBV7-9 to TRBJ2-2, with 7 bases identical to TRBD2. Trimming at V came to 2 bases and at J to 6 bases, leaving 6 bases not matched to a gene. In germline, CDR1 is SEHNR, CDR2 FQNEAQ (reference sequence). The CDR3 length is 15 residues. As DNA, the CDR3 is TGTGCCAGCAGCTTAAATCGCGCGGGGGCCGGGGAGCTGTTTTTT. Its translation is CASSLNRAGAGELFF.

This chain uses TRBV2 with TRBJ1-2; D not resolved. The germline CDR1 and CDR2 sequences are SNHLY and FYNNEI. V lost 9 bases and J lost 5, with 16 bases in between. The CDR3 is made up of 13 amino acids. The CDR3 region is CARAFEGGYGYTF. DNA for the CDR3: TGTGCCAGGGCCTTTGAGGGCGGTTATGGCTACACCTTC.